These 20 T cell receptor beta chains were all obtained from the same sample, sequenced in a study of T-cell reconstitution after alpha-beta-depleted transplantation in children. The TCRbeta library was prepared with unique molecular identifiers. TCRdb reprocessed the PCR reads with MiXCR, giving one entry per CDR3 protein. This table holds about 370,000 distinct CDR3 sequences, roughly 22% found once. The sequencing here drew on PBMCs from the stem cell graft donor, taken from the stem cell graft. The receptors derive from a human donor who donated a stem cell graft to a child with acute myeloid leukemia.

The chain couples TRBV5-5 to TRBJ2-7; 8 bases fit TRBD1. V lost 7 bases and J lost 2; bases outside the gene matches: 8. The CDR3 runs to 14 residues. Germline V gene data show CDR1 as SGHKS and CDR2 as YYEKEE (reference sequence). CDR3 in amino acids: CASSDRAMPYEQYF. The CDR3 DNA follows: TGTGCCAGCTCGGACAGGGCCATGCCCTACGAGCAGTACTTC.

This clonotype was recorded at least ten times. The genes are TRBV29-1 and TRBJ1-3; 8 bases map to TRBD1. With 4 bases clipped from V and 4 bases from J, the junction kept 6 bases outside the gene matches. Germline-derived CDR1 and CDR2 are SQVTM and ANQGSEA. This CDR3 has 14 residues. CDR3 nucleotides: TGCAGCGTTGGGACAGGGAAAGGGGGAAACACCATATATTTT. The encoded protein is CSVGTGKGGNTIYF.

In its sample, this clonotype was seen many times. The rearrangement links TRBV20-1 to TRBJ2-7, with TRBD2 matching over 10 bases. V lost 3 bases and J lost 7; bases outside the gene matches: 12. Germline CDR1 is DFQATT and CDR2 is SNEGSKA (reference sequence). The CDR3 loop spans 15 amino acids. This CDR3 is CSASFGASGRGEQYF. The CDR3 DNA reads TGCAGTGCTAGTTTCGGGGCTAGCGGGAGAGGTGAGCAGTACTTC.

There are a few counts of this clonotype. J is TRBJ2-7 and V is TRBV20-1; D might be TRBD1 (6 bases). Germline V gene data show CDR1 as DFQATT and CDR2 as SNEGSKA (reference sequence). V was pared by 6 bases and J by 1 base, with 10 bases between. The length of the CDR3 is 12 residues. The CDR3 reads CSAQGQSYEQYF. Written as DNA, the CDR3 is TGCAGTGCCCAAGGACAGTCCTACGAGCAGTACTTC.

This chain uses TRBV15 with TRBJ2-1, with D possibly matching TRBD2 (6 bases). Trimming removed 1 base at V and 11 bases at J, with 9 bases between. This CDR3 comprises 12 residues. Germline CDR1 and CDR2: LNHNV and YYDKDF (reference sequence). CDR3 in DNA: TGTGCCACCAGCAGAGGGGAGGACAAGCAGTTCTTC. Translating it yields CATSRGEDKQFF.

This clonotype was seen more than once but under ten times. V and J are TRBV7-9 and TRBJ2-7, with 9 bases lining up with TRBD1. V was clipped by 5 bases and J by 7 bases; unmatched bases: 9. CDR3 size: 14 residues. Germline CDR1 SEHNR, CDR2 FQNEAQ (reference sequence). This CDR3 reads CASSPGTGYNEQYF. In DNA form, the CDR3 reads TGTGCCAGCAGCCCAGGGACAGGGTATAATGAGCAGTACTTC.

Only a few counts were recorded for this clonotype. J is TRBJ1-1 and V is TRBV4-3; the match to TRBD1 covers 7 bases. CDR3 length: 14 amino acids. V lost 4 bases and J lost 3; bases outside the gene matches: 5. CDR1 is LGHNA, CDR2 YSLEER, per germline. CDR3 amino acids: CASSRAGGDTEAFF. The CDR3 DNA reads TGCGCCAGCAGCCGTGCAGGGGGAGACACTGAAGCTTTCTTT.

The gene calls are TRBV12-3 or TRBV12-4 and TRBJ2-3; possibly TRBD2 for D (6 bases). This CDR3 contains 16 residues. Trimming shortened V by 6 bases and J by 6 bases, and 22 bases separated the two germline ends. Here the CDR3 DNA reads TGTGCCAGCAGCCCGGCGGGGTTCCAGTCGTCGGATACGCAGTATTTT. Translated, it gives CASSPAGFQSSDTQYF.

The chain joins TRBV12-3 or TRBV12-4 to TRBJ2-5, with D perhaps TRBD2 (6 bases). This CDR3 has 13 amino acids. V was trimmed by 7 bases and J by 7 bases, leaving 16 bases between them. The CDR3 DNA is TGTGCCAGCATGATCGGGGGTTTTGGGACCCAGTACTTC. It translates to CASMIGGFGTQYF.

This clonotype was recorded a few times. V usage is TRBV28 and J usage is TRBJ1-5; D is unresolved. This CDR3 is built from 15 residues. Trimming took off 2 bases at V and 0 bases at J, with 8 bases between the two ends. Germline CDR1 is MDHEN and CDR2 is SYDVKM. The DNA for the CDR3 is TGTGCCAGCAGTTTAACCAGAAATAGCAATCAGCCCCAGCATTTT. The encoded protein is CASSLTRNSNQPQHF.

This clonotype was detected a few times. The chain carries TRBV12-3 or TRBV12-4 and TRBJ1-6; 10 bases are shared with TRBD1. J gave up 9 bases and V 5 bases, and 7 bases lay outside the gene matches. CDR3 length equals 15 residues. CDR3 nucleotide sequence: TGTGCCAGCAGTGAGACCGACAGGGGGCTTTCACCCCTCCACTTT. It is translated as CASSETDRGLSPLHF.

For the CDR3, the DNA is TGCGCCAGCAGCTTGGGGTCTAGCGGGGGTTTAGAGACCCAGTACTTC. Translating it yields CASSLGSSGGLETQYF. The chain carries TRBV5-1 and TRBJ2-5; the match to TRBD2 covers 10 bases. The CDR3 loop spans 16 amino acids. The ends lost 0 bases at V and 4 bases at J; junction bases unmatched: 6. Germline V gene data show CDR1 as SGHRS and CDR2 as YFSETQ.

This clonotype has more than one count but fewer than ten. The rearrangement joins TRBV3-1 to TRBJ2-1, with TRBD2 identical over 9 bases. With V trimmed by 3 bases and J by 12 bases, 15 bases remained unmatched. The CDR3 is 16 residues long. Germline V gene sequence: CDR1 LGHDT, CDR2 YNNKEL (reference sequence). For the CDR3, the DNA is TGTGCCAGCAGCCATTTAGCTAGCGGGAATTCAATGCTGCAGTTCTTC. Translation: CASSHLASGNSMLQFF.

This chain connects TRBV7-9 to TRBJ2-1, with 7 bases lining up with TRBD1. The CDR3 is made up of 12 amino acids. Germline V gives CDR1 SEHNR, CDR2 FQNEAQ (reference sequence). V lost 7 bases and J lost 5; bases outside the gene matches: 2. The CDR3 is CASMTGNNEQFF. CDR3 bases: TGTGCCAGCATGACAGGGAACAATGAGCAGTTCTTC.

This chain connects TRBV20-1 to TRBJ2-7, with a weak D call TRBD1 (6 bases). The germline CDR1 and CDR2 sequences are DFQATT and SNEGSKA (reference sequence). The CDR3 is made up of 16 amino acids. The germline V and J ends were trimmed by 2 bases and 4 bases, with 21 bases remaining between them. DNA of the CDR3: TGCAGTGCTAGATCCCTAACAGGGCCAAGGACTTACGAGCAGTACTTC. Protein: CSARSLTGPRTYEQYF.

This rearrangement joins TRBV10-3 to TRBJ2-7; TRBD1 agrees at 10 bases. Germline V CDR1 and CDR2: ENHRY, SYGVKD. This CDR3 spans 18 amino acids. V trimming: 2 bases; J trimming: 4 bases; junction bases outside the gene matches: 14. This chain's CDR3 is CAISEPTFGQGDGYEQYF. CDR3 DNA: TGTGCCATCAGTGAGCCGACGTTCGGACAGGGGGACGGGTACGAGCAGTACTTC.

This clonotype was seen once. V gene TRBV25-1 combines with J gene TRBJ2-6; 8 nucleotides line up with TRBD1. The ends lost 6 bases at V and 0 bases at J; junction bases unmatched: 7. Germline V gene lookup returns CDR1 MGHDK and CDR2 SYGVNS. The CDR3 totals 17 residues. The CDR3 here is CASSRGQGSSGANVLTF. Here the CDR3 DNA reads TGTGCCAGCAGCCGCGGACAGGGCAGCTCTGGGGCCAACGTCCTGACTTTC. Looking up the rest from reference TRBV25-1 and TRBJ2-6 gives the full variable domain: EADIYQTPRYLVIGTGKKITLECSQTMGHDKMYWYQQDPGMELHLIHYSYGVNSTEKGDLSSESTVSRIRTEHFPLTLESARPSHTSQYLCASSRGQGSSGANVLTFGAGSRLTVL.

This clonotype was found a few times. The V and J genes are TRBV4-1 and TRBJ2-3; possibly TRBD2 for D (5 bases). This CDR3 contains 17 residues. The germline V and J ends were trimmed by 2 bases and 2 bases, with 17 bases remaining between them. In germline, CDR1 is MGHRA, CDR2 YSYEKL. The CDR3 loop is CASSQLRKDRDTDTQYF. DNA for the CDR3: TGCGCCAGCAGCCAACTAAGAAAGGACCGGGACACAGATACGCAGTATTTT.

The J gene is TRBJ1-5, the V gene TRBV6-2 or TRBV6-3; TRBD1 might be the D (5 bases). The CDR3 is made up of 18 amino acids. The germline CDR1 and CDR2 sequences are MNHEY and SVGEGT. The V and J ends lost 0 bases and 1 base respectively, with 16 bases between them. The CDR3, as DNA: TGTGCCAGCAGTTACTCGTCGAGTGGCAGGGTAAGCAATCAGCCCCAGCATTTT. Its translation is CASSYSSSGRVSNQPQHF.

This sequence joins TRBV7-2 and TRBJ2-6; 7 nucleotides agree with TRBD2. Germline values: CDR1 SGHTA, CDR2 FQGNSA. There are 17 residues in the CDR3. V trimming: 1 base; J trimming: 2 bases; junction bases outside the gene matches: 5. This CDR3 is CASSLVASGTGANVLTF. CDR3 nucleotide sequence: TGTGCCAGCAGCTTAGTAGCTAGCGGCACTGGGGCCAACGTCCTGACTTTC.